This T cell receptor beta chain was profiled in a study of OX40 agonist ivuxolimab in advanced cancers. General observations from the study: Clonal expansion by week 6 occurred in CD4+ and CD8+ blood T cells (at 0.1 to 3.0 mg/kg). Mean expanded clone counts were higher in CD8+ than CD4+ T cells.

Patients with a history of autoimmune disease or on systemic immunosuppression were excluded. As to this clone: Its target is unknown.

Produced via immunoSEQ multiplex PCR; TCRdb's table is partial and in-frame only. The sample has 42,000 or so clones, about 79% seen once. This receptor was taken from an adult with an advanced solid tumor such as melanoma, head and neck, liver or kidney cancer. This material consisted of CD4+ or CD8+ T cells sorted from blood, taken in a trial of the OX40 agonist ivuxolimab.

The CDR3 DNA reads as TGTGCCAGCAGCCAAGACCCTAGCGGGAGGTATACGCAGTATTTT. Residues: CASSQDPSGRYTQYF. This chain joins TRBV4-2 and TRBJ2-3; 11 bases line up with TRBD2. The J segment lost 7 bases and the V segment lost 0 bases, leaving 3 bases of the junction unmatched. The CDR3 has 15 amino acids. Germline V gene lookup returns CDR1 LGHNA and CDR2 YNFKEQ.